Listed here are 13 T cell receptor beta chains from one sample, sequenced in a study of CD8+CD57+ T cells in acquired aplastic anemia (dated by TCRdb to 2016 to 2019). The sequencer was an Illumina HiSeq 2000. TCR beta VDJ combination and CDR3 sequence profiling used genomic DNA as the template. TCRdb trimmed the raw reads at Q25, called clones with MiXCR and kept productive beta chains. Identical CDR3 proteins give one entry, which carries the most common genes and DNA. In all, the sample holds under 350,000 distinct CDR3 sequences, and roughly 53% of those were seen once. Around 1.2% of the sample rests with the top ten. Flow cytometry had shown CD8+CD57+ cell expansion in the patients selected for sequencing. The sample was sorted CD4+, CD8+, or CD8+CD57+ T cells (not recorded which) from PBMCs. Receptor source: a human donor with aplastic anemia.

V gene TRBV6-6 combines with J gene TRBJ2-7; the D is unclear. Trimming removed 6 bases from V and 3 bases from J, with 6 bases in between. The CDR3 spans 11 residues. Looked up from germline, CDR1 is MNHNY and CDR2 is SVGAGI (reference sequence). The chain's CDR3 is CASSIDYEQYF. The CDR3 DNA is TGTGCCAGCAGCATTGACTACGAGCAGTACTTC.

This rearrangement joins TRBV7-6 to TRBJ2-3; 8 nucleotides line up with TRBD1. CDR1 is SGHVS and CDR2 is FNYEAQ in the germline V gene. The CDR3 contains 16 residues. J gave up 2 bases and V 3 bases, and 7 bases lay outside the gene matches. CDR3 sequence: CASSFTTGDFTDTQYF. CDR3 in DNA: TGTGCCAGCAGCTTTACGACAGGGGACTTCACAGATACGCAGTATTTT.

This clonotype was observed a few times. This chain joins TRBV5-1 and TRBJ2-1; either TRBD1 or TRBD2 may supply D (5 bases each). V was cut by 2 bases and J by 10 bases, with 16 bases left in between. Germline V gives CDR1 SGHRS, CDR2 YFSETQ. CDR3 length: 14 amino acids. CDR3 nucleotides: TGCGCCAGCAGCTTATTTTCACAATGGGACGAGCAGTTCTTC. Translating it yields CASSLFSQWDEQFF.

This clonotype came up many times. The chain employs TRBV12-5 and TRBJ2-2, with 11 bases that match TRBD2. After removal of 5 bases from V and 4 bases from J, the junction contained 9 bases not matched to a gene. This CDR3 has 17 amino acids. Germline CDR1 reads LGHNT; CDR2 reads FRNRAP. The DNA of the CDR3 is TGTGCTAGTGGTAAAATAGCGGGGGGGCCTAGCACCGGGGAGCTGTTTTTT. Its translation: CASGKIAGGPSTGELFF.

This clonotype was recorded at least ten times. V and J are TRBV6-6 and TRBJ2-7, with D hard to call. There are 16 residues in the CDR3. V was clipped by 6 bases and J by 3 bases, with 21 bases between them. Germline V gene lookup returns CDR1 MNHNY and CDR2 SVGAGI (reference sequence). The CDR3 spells CASSPGPPFQHYEQYF. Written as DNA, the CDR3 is TGTGCCAGCAGCCCCGGACCCCCATTTCAGCACTACGAGCAGTACTTC.

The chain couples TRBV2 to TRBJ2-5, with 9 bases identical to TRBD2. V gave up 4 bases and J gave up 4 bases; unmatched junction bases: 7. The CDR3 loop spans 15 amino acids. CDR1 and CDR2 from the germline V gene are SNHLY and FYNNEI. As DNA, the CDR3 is TGTGCCAGCAGTGCGGCGGGAGGGATTGGAGAGACCCAGTACTTC. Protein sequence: CASSAAGGIGETQYF.

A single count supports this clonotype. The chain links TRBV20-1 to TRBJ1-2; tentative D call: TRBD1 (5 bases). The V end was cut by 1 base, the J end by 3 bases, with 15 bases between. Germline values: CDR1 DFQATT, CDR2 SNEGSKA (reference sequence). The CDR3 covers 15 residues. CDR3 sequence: CSARGDVDRYYGYTF. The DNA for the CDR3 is TGCAGTGCTAGAGGGGACGTCGATCGGTACTATGGCTACACCTTC.

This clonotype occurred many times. CDR3 in amino acids: CASTPQQGNTEAFF. Here the CDR3 DNA reads TGTGCCAGCACCCCGCAACAAGGGAACACTGAAGCTTTCTTT. The rearrangement uses TRBV7-9 and TRBJ1-1; D gene unclear. The CDR3 has 14 amino acids. V was shortened by 7 bases and J by 1 base, with 13 bases between the two germline ends. Germline CDR1 is SEHNR and CDR2 is FQNEAQ (reference sequence).

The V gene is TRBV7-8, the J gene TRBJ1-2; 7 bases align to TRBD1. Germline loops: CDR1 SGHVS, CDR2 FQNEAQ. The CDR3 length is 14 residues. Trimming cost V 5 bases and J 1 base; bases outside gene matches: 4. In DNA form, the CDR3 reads TGTGCCAGCAGCGATAGGGACAGTAACTATGGCTACACCTTC. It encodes CASSDRDSNYGYTF. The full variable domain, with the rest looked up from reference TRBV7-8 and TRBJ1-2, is GAGVSQSPRYKVAKRGQDVALRCDPISGHVSLFWYQQALGQGPEFLTYFQNEAQLDKSGLPSDRFFAERPEGSVSTLKIQRTQQEDSAVYLCASSDRDSNYGYTFGSGTRLTVV.

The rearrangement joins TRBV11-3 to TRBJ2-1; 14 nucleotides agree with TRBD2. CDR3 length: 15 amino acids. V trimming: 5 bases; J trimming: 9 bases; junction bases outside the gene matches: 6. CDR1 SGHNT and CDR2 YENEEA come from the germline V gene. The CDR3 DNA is TGTGCCAGCAGCGCGACTAGCGGGGGGGCTGTTGAGCAGTTCTTC. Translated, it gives CASSATSGGAVEQFF.

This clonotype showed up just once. The CDR3 spells CASSVGQGAGSPLHF. The CDR3, as DNA: TGTGCCAGCAGCGTAGGACAGGGGGCAGGATCACCCCTCCACTTT. The genes are TRBV9 and TRBJ1-6; 10 positions match TRBD1. Germline loops: CDR1 SGDLS, CDR2 YYNGEE. After removal of 0 bases from V and 10 bases from J, the junction contained 4 bases not matched to a gene. The CDR3 totals 15 residues.

The CDR3 spells CASSWGLAGPSTGSTNEKLFF. As DNA, the CDR3 is TGCGCCAGCAGCTGGGGACTAGCGGGACCTAGCACAGGGTCTACTAATGAAAAACTGTTTTTT. The gene calls are TRBV5-1 and TRBJ1-4, with D possibly TRBD1 on 6 matching bases. Looked up from germline, CDR1 is SGHRS and CDR2 is YFSETQ. Trimming cost V 3 bases and J 2 bases, with 29 bases left between them. This CDR3 spans 21 amino acids.

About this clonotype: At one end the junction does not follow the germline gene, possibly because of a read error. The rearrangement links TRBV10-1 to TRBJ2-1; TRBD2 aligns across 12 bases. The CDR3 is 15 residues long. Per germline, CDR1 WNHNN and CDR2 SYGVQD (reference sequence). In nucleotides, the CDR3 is TGTGCCAGCAGCCAGGCTAGCGGGGGGGGCACTGAGCAGTTCTTC. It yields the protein CASSQASGGGTEQFF.